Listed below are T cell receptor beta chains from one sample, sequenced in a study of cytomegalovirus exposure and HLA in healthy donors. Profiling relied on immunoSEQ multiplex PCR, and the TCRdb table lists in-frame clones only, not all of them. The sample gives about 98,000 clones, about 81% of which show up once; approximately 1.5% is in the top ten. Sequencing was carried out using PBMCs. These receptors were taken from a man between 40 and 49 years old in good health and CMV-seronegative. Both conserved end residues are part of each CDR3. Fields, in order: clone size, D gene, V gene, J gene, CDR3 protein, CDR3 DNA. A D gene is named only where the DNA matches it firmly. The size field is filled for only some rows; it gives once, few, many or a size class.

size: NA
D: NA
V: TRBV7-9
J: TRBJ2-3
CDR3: CASSFFRAGPRQHTQYF
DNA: TGTGCCAGCAGCTTTTTTCGGGCGGGTCCTCGCCAGCATACGCAGTATTTT

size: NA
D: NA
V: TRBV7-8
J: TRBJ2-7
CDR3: CASSLDRPYEQYF
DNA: TGTGCCAGCAGCTTAGACAGACCCTACGAGCAGTACTTC

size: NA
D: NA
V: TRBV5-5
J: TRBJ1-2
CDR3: CASSSQANYGYTF
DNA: TGTGCCAGCAGCTCACAGGCTAACTATGGCTACACCTTC

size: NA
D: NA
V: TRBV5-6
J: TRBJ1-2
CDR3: CASSLVGGFENYGYTF
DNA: TGTGCCAGCAGCCTGGTAGGGGGTTTCGAGAACTATGGCTACACCTTC

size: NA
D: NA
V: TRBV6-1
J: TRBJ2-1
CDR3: CASSEVGRGRDSYEQFF
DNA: TGTGCCAGCAGTGAAGTCGGCAGGGGTCGAGATAGCTATGAGCAGTTCTTC

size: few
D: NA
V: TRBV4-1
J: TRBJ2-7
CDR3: CASSQPDSTYEQYF
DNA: TGCGCCAGCAGCCAACCAGACAGCACCTACGAGCAGTACTTC

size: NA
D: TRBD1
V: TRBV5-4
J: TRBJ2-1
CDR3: CASTPGQGPYNEQFF
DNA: TGTGCCAGCACCCCGGGACAGGGACCCTACAATGAGCAGTTCTTC

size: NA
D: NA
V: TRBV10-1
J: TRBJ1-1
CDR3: CASSVSGGTEAFF
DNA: TGCGCCAGCAGTGTATCGGGGGGCACTGAAGCTTTCTTT

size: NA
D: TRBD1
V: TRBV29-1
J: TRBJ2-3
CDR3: CSVVQGASPTDTQYF
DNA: TGCAGCGTCGTACAGGGGGCATCCCCCACAGATACGCAGTATTTT

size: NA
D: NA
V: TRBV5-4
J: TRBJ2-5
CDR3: CASSKGGQNQETQYF
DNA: TGTGCCAGCAGCAAAGGAGGACAGAACCAAGAGACCCAGTACTTC

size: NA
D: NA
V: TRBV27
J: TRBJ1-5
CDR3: CASSLRLQGGQPQHF
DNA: TGTGCCAGCAGTTTAAGGTTACAGGGCGGCCAGCCCCAGCATTTT

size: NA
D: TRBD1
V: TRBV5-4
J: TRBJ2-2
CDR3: CASSGRQGLNTGELFF
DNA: TGTGCCAGCAGCGGCAGACAGGGGTTGAACACCGGGGAGCTGTTTTTT

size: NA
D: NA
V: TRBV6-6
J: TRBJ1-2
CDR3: CASSSITNTGGGYTF
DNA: TGTGCCAGCAGTTCGATCACAAATACAGGTGGTGGCTACACCTTC

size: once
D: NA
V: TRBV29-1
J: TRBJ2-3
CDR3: CSARDGTTTDTQYF
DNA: TGCAGCGCGCGGGACGGAACAACGACAGATACGCAGTATTTT

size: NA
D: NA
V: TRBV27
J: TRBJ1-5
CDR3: CASSRGNQPQHF
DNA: TGTGCCTCCTCCAGGGGCAATCAGCCCCAGCATTTT

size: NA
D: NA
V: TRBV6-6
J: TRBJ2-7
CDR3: CASSWGSGKDEQYF
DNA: TGTGCCAGCAGTTGGGGCTCTGGGAAGGACGAGCAGTACTTC

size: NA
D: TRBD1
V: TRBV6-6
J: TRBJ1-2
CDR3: CASSYLGQGARGYTF
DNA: TGTGCCAGCAGTTACCTGGGACAGGGGGCGCGTGGCTACACCTTC

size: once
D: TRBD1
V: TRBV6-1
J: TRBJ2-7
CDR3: CASNVPGGREQYF
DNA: TGTGCCAGCAATGTACCAGGGGGCCGCGAGCAGTACTTC

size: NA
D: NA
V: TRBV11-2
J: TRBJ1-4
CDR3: CASSIGTRATNEKLFF
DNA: TGTGCCAGCAGCATCGGGACACGCGCAACTAATGAAAAACTGTTTTTT

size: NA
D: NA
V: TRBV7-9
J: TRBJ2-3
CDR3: CASSQQKPSTDTQYF
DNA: TGTGCCAGCAGCCAACAAAAACCATCCACAGATACGCAGTATTTT

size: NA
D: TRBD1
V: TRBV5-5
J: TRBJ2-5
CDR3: CASRPGTGKETQYF
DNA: TGTGCCAGCCGACCCGGGACAGGCAAAGAGACCCAGTACTTC